The present T cell receptor beta chain was sequenced within a study of shared clonotypes between healthy human individuals. Overall study context: Three CD4 naive, three CD4 memory, two CD8 naive and one CD8 memory plate were used per donor.

Sequencing used immunoSEQ multiplex PCR; TCRdb keeps in-frame clones, though not all of them. The sample holds 850,000 to 1,100,000 clones; approximately 80% are singletons and the top ten take 0.7% to 0.95%. Splitting of CD4+ cells produced CD45RA+ naive and CD45RA-negative memory subsets. V trimming: 9 bases; J trimming: 10 bases; junction bases outside the gene matches: 12. The germline V gene encodes CDR1 SNHLY and CDR2 FYNNEI. The CDR3 sequence is 15 residues long. What was sequenced was memory CD4+ T cells from PBMCs. Subset given: CD45RA-negative fraction. The sequence was obtained from a man in his late teens or twenties in good health. Some clones in this sample may be carry-over from other donors' samples. The chain carries TRBV2 and TRBJ2-1, with 13 nucleotides matching TRBD2. DNA for the CDR3: TGTGCCAGTCAGGGTTCCGGGACTAGCGGGGCCGAGCAGTTCTTC. It codes for CASQGSGTSGAEQFF.